These 2 T cell receptor beta chains originate from one sample sequenced in a study of cytomegalovirus exposure and HLA in healthy donors. PCR was performed using 60 Vbeta and 13 Jbeta primers. Repertoires were generated with immunoSEQ multiplex PCR, while TCRdb's copy carries only in-frame clones and drops some. The sample carries under 130,000 clones, just under 80% recorded once. Specimen: PBMCs. All receptors come from a man aged 25 to 40 in good health and CMV-seronegative.

This clone was seen a single time. The V gene is TRBV15, the J gene TRBJ2-3, with 9 bases lining up with TRBD1. Trimming took 5 bases from V and 3 from J; bases not matched to a gene: 3. The CDR3 has 14 residues. CDR1 LNHNV and CDR2 YYDKDF come from the germline V gene (reference sequence). Written as DNA, the CDR3 is TGTGCCACCAGCGAGACAGGGGGTACAGATACGCAGTATTTT. Translating gives CATSETGGTDTQYF.

This clone turned up a few times. The gene calls are TRBV28 and TRBJ1-5; D may be TRBD1 (5 bases). Trimming pared 3 bases from V and 7 bases from J, leaving 13 bases between. The length of the CDR3 is 14 residues. The V gene's germline CDR1 is MDHEN and CDR2 SYDVKM. CDR3 region: CASSLGGAGQPQHF. The CDR3, as DNA: TGTGCCAGCAGTTTGGGGGGAGCGGGCCAGCCCCAGCATTTT. Full variable domain (outside the CDR3, taken from reference TRBV28 and TRBJ1-5): DVKVTQSSRYLVKRTGEKVFLECVQDMDHENMFWYRQDPGLGLRLIYFSYDVKMKEKGDIPEGYSVSREKKERFSLILESASTNQTSMYLCASSLGGAGQPQHFGDGTRLSIL.